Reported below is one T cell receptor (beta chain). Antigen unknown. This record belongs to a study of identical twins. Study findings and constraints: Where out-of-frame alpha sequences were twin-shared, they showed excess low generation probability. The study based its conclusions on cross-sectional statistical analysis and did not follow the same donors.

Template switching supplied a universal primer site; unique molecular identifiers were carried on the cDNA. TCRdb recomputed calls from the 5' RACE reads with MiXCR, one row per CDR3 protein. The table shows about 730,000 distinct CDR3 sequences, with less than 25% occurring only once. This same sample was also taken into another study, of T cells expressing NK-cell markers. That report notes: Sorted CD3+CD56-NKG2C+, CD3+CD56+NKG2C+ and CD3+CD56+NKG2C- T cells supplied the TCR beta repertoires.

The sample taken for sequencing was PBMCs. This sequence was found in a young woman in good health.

DNA for the CDR3: TGCAGTGCTCGAAACAGGGGGGAGACCCAGTACTTC. It translates to CSARNRGETQYF. This chain joins TRBV20-1 and TRBJ2-5; 8 nucleotides line up with TRBD1. The CDR3 has 12 amino acids. Germline-derived CDR1 and CDR2 are DFQATT and SNEGSKA (reference sequence). The trim removed 5 bases at V and 5 bases at J, leaving 4 bases unmatched.